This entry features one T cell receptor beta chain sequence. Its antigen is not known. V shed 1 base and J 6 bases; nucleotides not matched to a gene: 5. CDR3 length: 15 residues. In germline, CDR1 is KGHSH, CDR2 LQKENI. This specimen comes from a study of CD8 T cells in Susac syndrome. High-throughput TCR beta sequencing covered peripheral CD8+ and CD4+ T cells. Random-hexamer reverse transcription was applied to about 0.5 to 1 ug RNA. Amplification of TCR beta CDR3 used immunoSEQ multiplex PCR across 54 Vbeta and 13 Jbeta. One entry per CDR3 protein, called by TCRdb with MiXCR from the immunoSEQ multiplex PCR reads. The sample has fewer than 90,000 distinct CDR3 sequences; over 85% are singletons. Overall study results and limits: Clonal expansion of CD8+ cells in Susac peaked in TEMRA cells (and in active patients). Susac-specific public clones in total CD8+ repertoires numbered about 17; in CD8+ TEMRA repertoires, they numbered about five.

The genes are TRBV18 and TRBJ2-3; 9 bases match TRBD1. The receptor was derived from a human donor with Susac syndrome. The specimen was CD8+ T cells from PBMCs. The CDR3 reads CASSPRDRESDTQYF. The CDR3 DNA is TGTGCCAGCTCACCACGGGACAGGGAGAGTGATACGCAGTATTTT.